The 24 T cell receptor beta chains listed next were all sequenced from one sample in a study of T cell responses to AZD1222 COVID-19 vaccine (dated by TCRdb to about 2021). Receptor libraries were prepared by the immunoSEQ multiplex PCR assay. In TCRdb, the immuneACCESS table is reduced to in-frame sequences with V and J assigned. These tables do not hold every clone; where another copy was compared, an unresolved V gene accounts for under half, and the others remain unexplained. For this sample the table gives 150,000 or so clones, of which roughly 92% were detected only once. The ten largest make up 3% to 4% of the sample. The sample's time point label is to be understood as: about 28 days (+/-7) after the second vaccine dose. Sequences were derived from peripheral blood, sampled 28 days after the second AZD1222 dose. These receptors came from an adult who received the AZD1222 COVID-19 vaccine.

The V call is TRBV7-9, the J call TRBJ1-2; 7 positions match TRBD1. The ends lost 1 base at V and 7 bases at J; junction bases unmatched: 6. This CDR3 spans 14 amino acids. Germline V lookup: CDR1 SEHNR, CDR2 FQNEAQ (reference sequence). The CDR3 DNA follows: TGTGCCAGCAGCTTAGAACACAGGGGCGCTGGCTACACCTTC. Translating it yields CASSLEHRGAGYTF. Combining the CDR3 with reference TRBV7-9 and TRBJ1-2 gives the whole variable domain DTGVSQNPRHKITKRGQNVTFRCDPISEHNRLYWYRQTLGQGPEFLTYFQNEAQLEKSRLLSDRFSAERPKGSFSTLEIQRTEQGDSAMYLCASSLEHRGAGYTFGSGTRLTVV.

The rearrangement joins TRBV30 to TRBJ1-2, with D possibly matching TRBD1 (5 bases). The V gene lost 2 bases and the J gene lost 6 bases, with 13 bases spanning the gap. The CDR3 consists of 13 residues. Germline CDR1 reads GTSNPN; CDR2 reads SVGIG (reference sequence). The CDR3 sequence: CAWSQNPGNGYTF. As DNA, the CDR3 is TGTGCCTGGAGTCAAAACCCAGGGAATGGCTACACCTTC.

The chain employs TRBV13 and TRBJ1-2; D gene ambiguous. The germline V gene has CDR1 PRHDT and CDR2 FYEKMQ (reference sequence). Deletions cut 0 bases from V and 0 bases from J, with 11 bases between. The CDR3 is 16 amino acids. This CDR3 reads CASSLGYTAPNYGYTF. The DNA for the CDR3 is TGTGCCAGCAGCTTAGGCTACACAGCTCCTAACTATGGCTACACCTTC.

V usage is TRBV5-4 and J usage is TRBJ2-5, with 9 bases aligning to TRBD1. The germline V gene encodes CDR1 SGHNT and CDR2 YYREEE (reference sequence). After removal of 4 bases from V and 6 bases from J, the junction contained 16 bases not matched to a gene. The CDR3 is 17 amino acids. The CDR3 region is CASSPFGQGRSGQTQYF. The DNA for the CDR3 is TGTGCCAGCAGCCCCTTCGGACAGGGGCGTTCGGGACAGACCCAGTACTTC.

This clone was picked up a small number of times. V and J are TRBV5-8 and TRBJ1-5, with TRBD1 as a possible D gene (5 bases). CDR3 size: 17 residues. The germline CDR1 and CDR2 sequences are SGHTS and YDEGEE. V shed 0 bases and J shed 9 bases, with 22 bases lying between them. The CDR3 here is CASSLEPSGRGIVPQHF. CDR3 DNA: TGTGCCAGCAGCTTGGAACCGTCGGGACGTGGGATTGTGCCCCAGCATTTT.

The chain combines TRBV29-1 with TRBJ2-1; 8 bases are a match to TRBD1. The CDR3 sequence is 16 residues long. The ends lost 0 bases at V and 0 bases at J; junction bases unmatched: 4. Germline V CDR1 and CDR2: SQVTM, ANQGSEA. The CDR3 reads CSVEDQGQGSYNEQFF. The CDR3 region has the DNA TGCAGCGTTGAAGATCAAGGACAGGGCTCCTACAATGAGCAGTTCTTC.

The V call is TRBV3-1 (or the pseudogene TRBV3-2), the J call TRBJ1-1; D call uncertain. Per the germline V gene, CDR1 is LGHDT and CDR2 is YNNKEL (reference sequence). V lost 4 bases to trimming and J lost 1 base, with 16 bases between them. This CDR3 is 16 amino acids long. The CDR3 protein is CASSPEGVFPNTEAFF. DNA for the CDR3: TGTGCCAGCAGCCCAGAAGGCGTTTTCCCGAACACTGAAGCTTTCTTT.

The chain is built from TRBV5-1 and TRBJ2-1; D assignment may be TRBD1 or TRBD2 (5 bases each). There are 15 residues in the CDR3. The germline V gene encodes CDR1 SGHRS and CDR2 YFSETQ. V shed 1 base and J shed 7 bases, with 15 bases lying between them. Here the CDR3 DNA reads TGCGCCAGCAGCTTGCTAGCTCACAAGGGGAATGAGCAGTTCTTC. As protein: CASSLLAHKGNEQFF.

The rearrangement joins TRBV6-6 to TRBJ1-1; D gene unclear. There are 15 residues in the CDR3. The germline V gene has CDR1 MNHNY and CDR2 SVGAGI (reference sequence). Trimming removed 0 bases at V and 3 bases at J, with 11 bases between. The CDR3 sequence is CASSYSTGKDTEAFF. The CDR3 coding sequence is TGTGCCAGCAGTTACTCGACGGGTAAAGACACTGAAGCTTTCTTT.

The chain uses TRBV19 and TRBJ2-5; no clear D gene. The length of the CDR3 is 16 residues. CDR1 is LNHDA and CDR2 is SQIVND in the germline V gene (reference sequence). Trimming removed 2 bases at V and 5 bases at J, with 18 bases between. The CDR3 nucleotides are TGTGCCAGTAGTATACGCCCGGGCCAAGGGTGGGAGACCCAGTACTTC. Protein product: CASSIRPGQGWETQYF.

The CDR3 region is CASSQGSILSGAAGSGNTIYF. DNA for the CDR3: TGCGCCAGCAGCCAAGGGTCTATTCTGTCAGGAGCCGCCGGCTCTGGAAACACCATATATTTT. This chain connects TRBV4-3 to TRBJ1-3; D uncertain. Trimming shortened V by 1 base and J by 0 bases, and 25 bases separated the two germline ends. Germline assignment: CDR1 LGHNA and CDR2 YSLEER. This CDR3 has 21 amino acids.

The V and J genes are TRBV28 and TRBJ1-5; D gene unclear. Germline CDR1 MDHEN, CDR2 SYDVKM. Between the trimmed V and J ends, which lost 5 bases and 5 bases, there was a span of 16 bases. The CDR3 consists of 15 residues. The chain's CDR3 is CASSTPSGKDQPQHF. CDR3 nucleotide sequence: TGTGCCAGCAGTACCCCATCAGGAAAAGATCAGCCCCAGCATTTT.

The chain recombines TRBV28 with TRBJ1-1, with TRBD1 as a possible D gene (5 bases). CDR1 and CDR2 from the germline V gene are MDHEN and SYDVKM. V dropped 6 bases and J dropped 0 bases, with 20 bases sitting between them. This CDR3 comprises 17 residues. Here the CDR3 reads CASRPSGGGYMNTEAFF. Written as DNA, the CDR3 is TGTGCCAGCAGGCCTTCCGGTGGGGGATATATGAACACTGAAGCTTTCTTT.

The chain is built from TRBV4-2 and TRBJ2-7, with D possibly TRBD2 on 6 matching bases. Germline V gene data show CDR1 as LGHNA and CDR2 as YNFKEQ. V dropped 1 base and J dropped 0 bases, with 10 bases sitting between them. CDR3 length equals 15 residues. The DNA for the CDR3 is TGTGCCAGCAGCCAAGTTTTAGCGGTCTCCTACGAGCAGTACTTC. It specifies CASSQVLAVSYEQYF.

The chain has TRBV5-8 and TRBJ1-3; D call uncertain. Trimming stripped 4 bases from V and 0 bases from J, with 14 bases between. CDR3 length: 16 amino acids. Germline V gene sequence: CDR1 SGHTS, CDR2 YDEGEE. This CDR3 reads CASSRTTVHSGNTIYF. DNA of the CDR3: TGTGCCAGCAGCCGGACCACAGTTCACTCTGGAAACACCATATATTTT.

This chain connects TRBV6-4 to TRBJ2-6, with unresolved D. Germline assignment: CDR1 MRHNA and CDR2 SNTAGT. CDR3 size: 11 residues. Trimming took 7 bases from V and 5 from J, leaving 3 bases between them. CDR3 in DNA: TGTGCCAGCACCTGGGCCAACGTCCTGACTTTC. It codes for CASTWANVLTF.

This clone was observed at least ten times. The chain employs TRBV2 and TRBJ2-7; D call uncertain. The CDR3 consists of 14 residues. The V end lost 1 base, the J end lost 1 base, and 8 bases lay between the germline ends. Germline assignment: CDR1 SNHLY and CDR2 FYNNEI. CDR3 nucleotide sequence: TGTGCCAGCAGTGAAGGGGGTAGGTCCTACGAGCAGTACTTC. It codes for CASSEGGRSYEQYF.

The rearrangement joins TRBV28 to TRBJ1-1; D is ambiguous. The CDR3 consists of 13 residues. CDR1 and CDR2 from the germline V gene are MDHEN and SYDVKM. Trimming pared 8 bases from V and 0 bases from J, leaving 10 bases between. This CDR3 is CASLGRMNTEAFF. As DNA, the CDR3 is TGTGCCAGCCTCGGACGCATGAACACTGAAGCTTTCTTT.

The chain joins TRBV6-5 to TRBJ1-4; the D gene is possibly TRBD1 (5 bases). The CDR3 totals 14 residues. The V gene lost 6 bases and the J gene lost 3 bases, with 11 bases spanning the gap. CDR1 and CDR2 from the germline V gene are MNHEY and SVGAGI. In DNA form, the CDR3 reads TGTGCCAGCAGGCCGGGGGGAGCTAATGAAAAACTGTTTTTT. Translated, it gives CASRPGGANEKLFF.

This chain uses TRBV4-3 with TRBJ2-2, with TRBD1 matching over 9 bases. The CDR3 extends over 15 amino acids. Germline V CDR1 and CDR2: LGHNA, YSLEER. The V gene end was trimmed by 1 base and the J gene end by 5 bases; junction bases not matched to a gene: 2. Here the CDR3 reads CASSQAQGATGELFF. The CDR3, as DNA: TGCGCCAGCAGCCAAGCACAGGGGGCGACCGGGGAGCTGTTTTTT.

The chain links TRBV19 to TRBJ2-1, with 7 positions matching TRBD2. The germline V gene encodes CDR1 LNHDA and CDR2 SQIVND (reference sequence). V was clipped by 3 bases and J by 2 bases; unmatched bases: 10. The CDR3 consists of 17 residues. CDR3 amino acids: CASSMVGGPNPYNEQFF. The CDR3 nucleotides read TGTGCCAGTAGTATGGTGGGAGGGCCCAACCCCTACAATGAGCAGTTCTTC.

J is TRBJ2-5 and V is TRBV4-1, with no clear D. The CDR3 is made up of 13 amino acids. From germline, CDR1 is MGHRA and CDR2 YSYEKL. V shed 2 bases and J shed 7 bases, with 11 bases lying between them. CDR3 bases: TGCGCCAGCAGCCAACCATTTTTCTCGACCCAGTACTTC. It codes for CASSQPFFSTQYF.

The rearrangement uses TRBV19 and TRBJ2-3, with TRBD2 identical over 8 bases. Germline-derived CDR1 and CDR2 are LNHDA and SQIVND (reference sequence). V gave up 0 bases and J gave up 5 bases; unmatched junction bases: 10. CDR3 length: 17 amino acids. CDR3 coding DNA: TGTGCCAGTAGTATAGACCCAGCGGGAGTGGGGCAAGATACGCAGTATTTT. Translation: CASSIDPAGVGQDTQYF.

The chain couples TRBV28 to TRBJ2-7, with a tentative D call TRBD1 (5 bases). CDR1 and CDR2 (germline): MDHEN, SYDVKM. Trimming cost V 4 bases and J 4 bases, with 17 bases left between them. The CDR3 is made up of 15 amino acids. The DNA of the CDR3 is TGTGCCAGCAGTTCCGCGGCCAGGGTGCTGTACGAGCAGTACTTC. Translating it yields CASSSAARVLYEQYF.